This passage covers 26 T cell receptor beta chains from one sample sequenced in a study of blood T cell repertoires in COVID-19. TCRdb's copy holds only in-frame clones and misses some; the assay was immunoSEQ multiplex PCR. The sample holds more than 300,000 clones, about 89% seen once. Sequenced: peripheral blood. All receptors derive from a woman in her 30s with COVID-19, enrolled during active disease.

The chain has TRBV6-5 and TRBJ1-6, with D possibly matching TRBD1 (6 bases). V was shortened by 10 bases and J by 10 bases, with 17 bases between the two germline ends. There are 13 residues in the CDR3. The germline V gene encodes CDR1 MNHEY and CDR2 SVGAGI. CDR3 coding DNA: TGTGCCACCGCCGGAGGGGGGGGATCACCCCTCCACTTT. This encodes CATAGGGGSPLHF.

The rearrangement uses TRBV7-2 and TRBJ1-5; tentative D call: TRBD1 (5 bases). CDR1 is SGHTA, CDR2 FQGNSA, per germline. V was shortened by 4 bases and J by 8 bases, with 15 bases between the two germline ends. The CDR3 loop spans 14 amino acids. Here the CDR3 DNA reads TGTGCCAGCAGCTGGTTAGGGGTAATAGAGCCCCAGCATTTT. This gives the protein CASSWLGVIEPQHF.

V and J are TRBV19 and TRBJ2-7, with 10 bases that match TRBD2. Per the germline V gene, CDR1 is LNHDA and CDR2 is SQIVND (reference sequence). The CDR3 is 13 amino acids. J was trimmed by 4 bases and V by 10 bases; bases with no gene match: 7. The CDR3 sequence is CATLAGVPYEQYF. The CDR3 bases are TGTGCCACGCTAGCGGGAGTTCCATACGAGCAGTACTTC.

V is TRBV10-1 and J is TRBJ2-7; 9 nucleotides line up with TRBD2. Germline V gene data show CDR1 as WNHNN and CDR2 as SYGVQD (reference sequence). CDR3 length equals 16 residues. V shed 3 bases and J 1 base; nucleotides not matched to a gene: 7. In nucleotides, the CDR3 is TGCGCCAGCAGTGACCAAGGACTAGCGAGTTCCTACGAGCAGTACTTC. Translation gives CASSDQGLASSYEQYF.

V gene TRBV11-2 combines with J gene TRBJ2-7, with D tentatively TRBD2 (6 bases). CDR1 and CDR2 from the germline V gene are SGHAT and FQNNGV. The CDR3 runs 16 residues. Trimming took 3 bases from V and 2 from J, leaving 17 bases between them. The CDR3 spells CASSFPMGEVAYEQYF. The CDR3 nucleotides read TGTGCCAGCAGCTTTCCCATGGGGGAGGTCGCCTACGAGCAGTACTTC.

The chain has TRBV27 and TRBJ2-1; 10 nucleotides align to TRBD2. J gave up 7 bases and V 6 bases, and 6 bases lay outside the gene matches. The CDR3 totals 14 residues. Germline V gives CDR1 MNHEY, CDR2 SMNVEV (reference sequence). The CDR3 protein is CASRLAGTLNEQFF. CDR3 DNA sequence: TGTGCCAGCAGACTAGCGGGAACTTTAAATGAGCAGTTCTTC.

The chain links TRBV19 to TRBJ1-5; 9 nucleotides agree with TRBD1. Per the germline V gene, CDR1 is LNHDA and CDR2 is SQIVND (reference sequence). This CDR3 is 15 amino acids long. Trimming removed 7 bases from V and 4 bases from J; junction bases left unmatched: 8. The CDR3, as DNA: TGTGCCAGTAACCCGTGGGGACAGGGTAATCAGCCCCAGCATTTT. Residues: CASNPWGQGNQPQHF.

This clone was observed once. CDR3 sequence: CASSQFLAATQETQYF. For the CDR3, the DNA is TGCGCCAGCAGCCAATTTTTGGCGGCTACCCAAGAGACCCAGTACTTC. The J gene is TRBJ2-5, the V gene TRBV4-1; D ambiguous. The CDR3 totals 16 residues. CDR1 is MGHRA and CDR2 is YSYEKL in the germline V gene. Trimming left V 2 bases short and J 1 base short, with 14 bases between.

The chain carries TRBV7-2 and TRBJ1-5; 8 nucleotides align to TRBD1. The V gene's germline CDR1 is SGHTA and CDR2 FQGNSA. CDR3 size: 15 residues. V lost 2 bases and J lost 6; bases outside the gene matches: 6. CDR3 loop: CASSLYQGAGQPQHF. CDR3 bases: TGTGCCAGCAGCTTATATCAGGGGGCTGGTCAGCCCCAGCATTTT.

This clone was detected a few times. The V gene is TRBV5-1, the J gene TRBJ1-2; maybe TRBD1 (5 bases). The V and J ends lost 7 bases and 2 bases respectively, with 12 bases between them. CDR3 size: 13 residues. CDR1 SGHRS and CDR2 YFSETQ come from the germline V gene. The CDR3 coding sequence is TGCGCCAGCGGCGTGGAGGGGAACTATGGCTACACCTTC. Amino acids: CASGVEGNYGYTF.

This rearrangement joins TRBV29-1 to TRBJ2-1, with a weak D call TRBD2 (6 bases). Germline lookup yields CDR1 SQVTM and CDR2 ANQGSEA. Deletions cut 4 bases from V and 2 bases from J, with 12 bases between. The CDR3 totals 14 residues. CDR3 sequence (DNA): TGCAGCGTTGTTTTTAGCGGAACCTACAATGAGCAGTTCTTC. The encoded protein is CSVVFSGTYNEQFF.

The chain employs TRBV2 and TRBJ2-1; TRBD2 aligns across 8 bases. V was clipped by 2 bases and J by 0 bases; unmatched bases: 3. Per the germline V gene, CDR1 is SNHLY and CDR2 is FYNNEI. The CDR3 has 16 amino acids. The CDR3 sequence is CASSETSGGSYNEQFF. The CDR3 DNA reads TGTGCCAGCAGTGAAACTAGCGGAGGCTCCTACAATGAGCAGTTCTTC.

The chain carries TRBV3-1 (or the pseudogene TRBV3-2) and TRBJ1-4; 8 nucleotides agree with TRBD1. J was trimmed by 7 bases and V by 2 bases; bases with no gene match: 9. The CDR3 loop spans 16 amino acids. The germline V gene has CDR1 LGHDT and CDR2 YNNKEL (reference sequence). The CDR3 here is CASSQLAPTGAEKLFF. DNA for the CDR3: TGTGCCAGCAGCCAATTAGCCCCGACAGGGGCTGAAAAACTGTTTTTT.

This clone has only one observation. The chain's CDR3 is CASSLSGGTGNSPLHF. The CDR3 nucleotides are TGTGCCAGCAGTTTATCGGGGGGGACAGGCAATTCACCCCTCCACTTT. The chain combines TRBV27 with TRBJ1-6; 8 positions agree with TRBD1. V shed 0 bases, J shed 7 bases, and the junction held 5 bases outside the gene matches. CDR3 length equals 16 residues. CDR1 is MNHEY and CDR2 is SMNVEV in the germline V gene (reference sequence).

The V and J genes are TRBV19 and TRBJ1-2; 11 bases map to TRBD1. Germline values: CDR1 LNHDA, CDR2 SQIVND (reference sequence). The V and J ends lost 6 bases and 3 bases, in that order; junction bases with no gene match: 3. The CDR3 extends over 14 amino acids. The CDR3 bases are TGTGCCAGTAGGGACAGGGGGCAGGACTATGGCTACACCTTC. Translating it yields CASRDRGQDYGYTF.

CDR3 sequence: CASSAGSEQYF. CDR3 nucleotide sequence: TGTGCCAGCAGTGCGGGGAGTGAGCAGTACTTC. The gene calls are TRBV2 and TRBJ2-7; weak D call: TRBD2 (5 bases). This CDR3 contains 11 residues. The V gene's germline CDR1 is SNHLY and CDR2 FYNNEI. Between the trimmed V and J ends, which lost 4 bases and 7 bases, there was a span of 8 bases.

The rearrangement links TRBV18 to TRBJ2-7; 9 nucleotides agree with TRBD1. J gave up 3 bases and V 3 bases, and 3 bases lay outside the gene matches. CDR3 size: 14 residues. Germline CDR1 KGHSH, CDR2 LQKENI. The CDR3 spells CASSPQGQGYEQYF. CDR3 nucleotide sequence: TGTGCCAGCTCACCGCAGGGACAGGGCTACGAGCAGTACTTC.

The chain recombines TRBV28 with TRBJ2-3, with 15 bases lining up with TRBD2. This CDR3 has 18 residues. The germline gives CDR1 MDHEN, CDR2 SYDVKM. V lost 6 bases to trimming and J lost 0 bases; unmatched junction nucleotides: 7. The CDR3 DNA is TGTGCCAGCAGCTCCGGGACTAGCGGGAGGAAAAGCACAGATACGCAGTATTTT. Its protein is CASSSGTSGRKSTDTQYF. The whole variable domain, remainder taken from reference TRBV28 and TRBJ2-3, is DVKVTQSSRYLVKRTGEKVFLECVQDMDHENMFWYRQDPGLGLRLIYFSYDVKMKEKGDIPEGYSVSREKKERFSLILESASTNQTSMYLCASSSGTSGRKSTDTQYFGPGTRLTVL.

This clone was recorded a few times. The J gene is TRBJ1-3, the V gene TRBV6-6, with a tentative D call TRBD1 (6 bases). The CDR3 runs to 15 residues. Germline lookup yields CDR1 MNHNY and CDR2 SVGAGI (reference sequence). Trimming pared 5 bases from V and 0 bases from J, leaving 11 bases between. CDR3 in DNA: TGTGCCAGCAGTACACAGGGTAACTCTGGAAACACCATATATTTT. Residues: CASSTQGNSGNTIYF.

The rearrangement joins TRBV19 to TRBJ2-3; TRBD1 aligns across 9 bases. The length of the CDR3 is 16 residues. V lost 4 bases and J lost 3; bases outside the gene matches: 8. The germline V gene has CDR1 LNHDA and CDR2 SQIVND (reference sequence). The CDR3 nucleotides are TGTGCCAGTAGTACCGGGGGACAGGGAGGGACAGATACGCAGTATTTT. Translated: CASSTGGQGGTDTQYF.

J is TRBJ2-6 and V is TRBV30; 9 nucleotides agree with TRBD1. The CDR3 is made up of 17 amino acids. Per the germline V gene, CDR1 is GTSNPN and CDR2 is SVGIG (reference sequence). V lost 0 bases to trimming and J lost 1 base; unmatched junction nucleotides: 4. The CDR3 DNA is TGTGCCTGGAGTGTACAGGGGGCTGTGTCTGGGGCCAACGTCCTGACTTTC. Its translation is CAWSVQGAVSGANVLTF. Drawing the rest from reference TRBV30 and TRBJ2-6, the complete variable domain is SQTIHQWPATLVQPVGSPLSLECTVEGTSNPNLYWYRQAAGRGLQLLFYSVGIGQISSEVPQNLSASRPQDRQFILSSKKLLLSDSGFYLCAWSVQGAVSGANVLTFGAGSRLTVL.

This sequence joins TRBV19 and TRBJ2-2; TRBD1 aligns across 8 bases. Per germline, CDR1 LNHDA and CDR2 SQIVND (reference sequence). The CDR3 has 16 residues. V was pared by 4 bases and J by 6 bases, with 10 bases of the junction left unmatched. The CDR3 reads CASSTRDRQSAGELFF. The CDR3 region has the DNA TGTGCCAGTAGTACCCGGGACAGGCAATCTGCCGGGGAGCTGTTTTTT.

This chain joins TRBV7-8 and TRBJ2-5; D not resolved. Germline V gene lookup returns CDR1 SGHVS and CDR2 FQNEAQ. Between the trimmed V and J ends, which lost 5 bases and 5 bases, there was a span of 12 bases. The CDR3 covers 13 residues. CDR3 in DNA: TGTGCCAGCAGCGGCGTACTGGAGGAGACCCAGTACTTC. This encodes CASSGVLEETQYF.

The rearrangement uses TRBV28 and TRBJ2-1; no clear D. The V and J ends lost 0 bases and 0 bases respectively, with 12 bases between them. CDR1 is MDHEN and CDR2 is SYDVKM in the germline V gene. This CDR3 has 17 amino acids. The CDR3 is CASSLWVLKSSYNEQFF. The DNA of the CDR3 is TGTGCCAGCAGTTTATGGGTCCTAAAAAGCTCCTACAATGAGCAGTTCTTC.

Written as DNA, the CDR3 is TGTGCCAGCAGCGACCCGGGACACCCCTACGAGCAGTACTTC. Protein product: CASSDPGHPYEQYF. The rearrangement uses TRBV7-9 and TRBJ2-7, with a weak D call TRBD1 (6 bases). V lost 5 bases to trimming and J lost 2 bases, with 13 bases between them. CDR1 and CDR2 (germline): SEHNR, FQNEAQ (reference sequence). The CDR3 is 14 amino acids.

This clone was counted at least ten times. The CDR3 is CASSPRDRALSGANVLTF. In DNA, the CDR3 is TGTGCCAGCAGCCCACGGGACAGAGCTCTCTCTGGGGCCAACGTCCTGACTTTC. V and J are TRBV9 and TRBJ2-6; 7 nucleotides align to TRBD1. CDR1 and CDR2 (germline): SGDLS, YYNGEE. The CDR3 is 18 amino acids. The V segment lost 4 bases and the J segment 0 bases; nucleotides outside the gene matches: 10.